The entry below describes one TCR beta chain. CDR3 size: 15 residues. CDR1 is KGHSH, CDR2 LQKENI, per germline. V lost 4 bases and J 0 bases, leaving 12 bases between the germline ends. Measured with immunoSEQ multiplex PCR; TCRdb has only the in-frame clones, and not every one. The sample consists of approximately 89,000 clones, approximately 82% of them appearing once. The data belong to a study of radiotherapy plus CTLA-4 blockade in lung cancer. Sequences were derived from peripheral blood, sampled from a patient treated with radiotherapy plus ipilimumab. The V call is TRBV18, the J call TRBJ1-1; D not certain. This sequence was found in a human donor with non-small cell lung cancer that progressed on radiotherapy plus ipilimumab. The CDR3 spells CASSLLGRLNTEAFF. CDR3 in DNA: TGTGCCAGCTCACTCCTTGGCAGATTGAACACTGAAGCTTTCTTT.